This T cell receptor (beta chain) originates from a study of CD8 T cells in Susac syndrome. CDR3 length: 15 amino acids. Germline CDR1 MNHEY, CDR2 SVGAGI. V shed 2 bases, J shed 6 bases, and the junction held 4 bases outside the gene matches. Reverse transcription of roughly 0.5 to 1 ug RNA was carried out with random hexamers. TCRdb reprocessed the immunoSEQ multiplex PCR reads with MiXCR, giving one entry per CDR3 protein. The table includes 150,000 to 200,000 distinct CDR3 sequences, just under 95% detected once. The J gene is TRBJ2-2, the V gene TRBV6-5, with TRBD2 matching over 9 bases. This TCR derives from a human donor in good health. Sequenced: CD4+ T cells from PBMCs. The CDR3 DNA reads TGTGCCAGCAGTTACGAAGCGGGGGGATCCGGGGAGCTGTTTTTT. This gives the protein CASSYEAGGSGELFF.